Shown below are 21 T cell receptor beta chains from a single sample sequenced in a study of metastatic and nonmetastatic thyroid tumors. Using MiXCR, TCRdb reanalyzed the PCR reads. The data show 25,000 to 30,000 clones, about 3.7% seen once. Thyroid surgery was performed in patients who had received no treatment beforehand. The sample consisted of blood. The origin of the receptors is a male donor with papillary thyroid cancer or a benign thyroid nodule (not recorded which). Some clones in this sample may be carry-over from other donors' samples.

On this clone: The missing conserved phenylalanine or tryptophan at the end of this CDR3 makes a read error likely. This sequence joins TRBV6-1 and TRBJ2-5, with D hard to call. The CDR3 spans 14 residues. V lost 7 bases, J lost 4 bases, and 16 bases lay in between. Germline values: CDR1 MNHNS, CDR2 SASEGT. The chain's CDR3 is CASTPPGVPETQYL. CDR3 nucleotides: TGTGCCAGCACCCCCCCTGGTGTCCCAGAGACCCAGTACCTC.

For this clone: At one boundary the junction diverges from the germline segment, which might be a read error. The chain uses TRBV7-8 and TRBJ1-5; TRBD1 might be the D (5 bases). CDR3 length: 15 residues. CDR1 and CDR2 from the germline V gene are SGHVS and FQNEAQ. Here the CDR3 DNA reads TGTGCCAGCAGCTTGCGCCAGGGAACTTCAGTACCCCAGAATTTT. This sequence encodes CASSLRQGTSVPQNF.

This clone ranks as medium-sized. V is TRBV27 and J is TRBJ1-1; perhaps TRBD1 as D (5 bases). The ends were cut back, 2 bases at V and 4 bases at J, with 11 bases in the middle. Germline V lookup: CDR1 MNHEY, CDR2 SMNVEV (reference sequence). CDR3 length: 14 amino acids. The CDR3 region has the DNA TGTGCCAGCAGTTTAAGGGCAGGGTTCACTGAAGCTTTCTTT. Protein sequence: CASSLRAGFTEAFF.

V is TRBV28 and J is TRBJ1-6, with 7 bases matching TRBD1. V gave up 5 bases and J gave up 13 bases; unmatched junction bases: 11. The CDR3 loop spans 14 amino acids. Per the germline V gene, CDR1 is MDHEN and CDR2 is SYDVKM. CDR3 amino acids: CASSIGDSRSPLHF. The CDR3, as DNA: TGTGCCAGCAGTATTGGGGACAGCCGGAGCCCCCTCCACTTT.

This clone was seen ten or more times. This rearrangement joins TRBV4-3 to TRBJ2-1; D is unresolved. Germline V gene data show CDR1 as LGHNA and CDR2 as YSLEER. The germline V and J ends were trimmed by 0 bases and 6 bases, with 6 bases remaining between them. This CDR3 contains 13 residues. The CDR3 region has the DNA TGCGCCAGCAGCCAAGAAGTGGGCAATGAGCAGTTCTTC. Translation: CASSQEVGNEQFF.

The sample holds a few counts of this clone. The CDR3 spells CASSGTGHNSPLHF. Here the CDR3 DNA reads TGCGCCAGCAGCGGGACAGGGCACAATTCACCCCTCCACTTT. The V and J genes are TRBV5-1 and TRBJ1-6, with 9 bases that match TRBD1. The CDR3 consists of 14 residues. Germline assignment: CDR1 SGHRS and CDR2 YFSETQ. J gave up 7 bases and V 4 bases, and 3 bases lay outside the gene matches.

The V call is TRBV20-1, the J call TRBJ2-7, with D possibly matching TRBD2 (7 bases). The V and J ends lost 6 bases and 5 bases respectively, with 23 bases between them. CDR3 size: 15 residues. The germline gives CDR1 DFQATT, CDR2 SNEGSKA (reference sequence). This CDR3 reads CSAPGGASGLDEQYF. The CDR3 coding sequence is TGCAGTGCCCCGGGGGGCGCAAGCGGGCTGGACGAGCAGTACTTC.

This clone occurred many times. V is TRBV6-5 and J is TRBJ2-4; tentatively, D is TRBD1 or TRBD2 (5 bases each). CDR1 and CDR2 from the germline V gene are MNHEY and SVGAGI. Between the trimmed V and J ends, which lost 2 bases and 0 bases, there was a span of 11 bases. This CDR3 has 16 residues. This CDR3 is CASSYGGEGAKNIQYF. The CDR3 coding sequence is TGTGCCAGCAGTTACGGGGGTGAGGGAGCCAAAAACATTCAGTACTTC.

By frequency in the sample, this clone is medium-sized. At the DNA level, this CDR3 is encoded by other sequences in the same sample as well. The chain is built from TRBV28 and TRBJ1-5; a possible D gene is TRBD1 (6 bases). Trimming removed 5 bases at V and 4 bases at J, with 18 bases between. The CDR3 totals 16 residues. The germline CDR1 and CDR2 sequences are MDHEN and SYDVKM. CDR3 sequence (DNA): TGTGCCAGCAGTCCCTTGACTTTGAGGGGGAATCAGCCCCAGCATTTT. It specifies CASSPLTLRGNQPQHF.

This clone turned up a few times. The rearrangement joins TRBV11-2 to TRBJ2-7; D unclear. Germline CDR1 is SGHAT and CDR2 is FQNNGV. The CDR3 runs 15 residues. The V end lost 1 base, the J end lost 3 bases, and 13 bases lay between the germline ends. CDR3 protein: CASSLVLAQNYEQYF. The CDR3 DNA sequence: TGTGCCAGCAGCTTAGTACTTGCACAGAACTACGAGCAGTACTTC.

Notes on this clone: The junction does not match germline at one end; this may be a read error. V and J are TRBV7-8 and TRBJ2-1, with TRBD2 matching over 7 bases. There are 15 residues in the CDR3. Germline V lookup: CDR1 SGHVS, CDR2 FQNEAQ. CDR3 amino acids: CANSLDPSGDNEQFF. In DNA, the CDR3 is TGTGCCAACAGCTTGGACCCTAGCGGCGACAATGAGCAGTTCTTC.

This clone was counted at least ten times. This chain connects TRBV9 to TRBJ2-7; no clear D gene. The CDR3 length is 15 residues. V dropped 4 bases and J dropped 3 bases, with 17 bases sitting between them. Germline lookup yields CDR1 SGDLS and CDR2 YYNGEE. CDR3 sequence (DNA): TGTGCCAGCAGCCCCCCCACCTCCGGTGGCTACGAGCAGTACTTC. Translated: CASSPPTSGGYEQYF.

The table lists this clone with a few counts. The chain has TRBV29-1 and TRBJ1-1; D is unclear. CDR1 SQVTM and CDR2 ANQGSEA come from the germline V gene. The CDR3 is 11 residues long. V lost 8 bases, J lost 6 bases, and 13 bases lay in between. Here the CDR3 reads CSSVKGAEAFF. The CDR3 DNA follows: TGCAGCTCGGTCAAAGGCGCTGAAGCTTTCTTT. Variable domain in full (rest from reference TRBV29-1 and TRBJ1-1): SAVISQKPSRDICQRGTSLTIQCQVDSQVTMMFWYRQQPGQSLTLIATANQGSEATYESGFVIDKFPISRPNLTFSTLTVSNMSPEDSSIYLCSSVKGAEAFFGQGTRLTVV.

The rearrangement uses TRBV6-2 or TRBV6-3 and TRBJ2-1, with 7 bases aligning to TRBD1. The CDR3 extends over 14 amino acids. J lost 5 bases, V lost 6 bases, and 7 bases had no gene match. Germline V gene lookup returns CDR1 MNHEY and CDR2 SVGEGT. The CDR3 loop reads CASSRQGPNNEQFF. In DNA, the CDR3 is TGTGCCAGCAGCCGACAGGGACCGAACAATGAGCAGTTCTTC.

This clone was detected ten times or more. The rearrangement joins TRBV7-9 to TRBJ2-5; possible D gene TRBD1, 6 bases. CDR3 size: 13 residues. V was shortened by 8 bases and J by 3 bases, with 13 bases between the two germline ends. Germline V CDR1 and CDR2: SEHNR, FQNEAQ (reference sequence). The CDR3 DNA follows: TGTGCCAGCCCTACAGGGAACGAAGAGACCCAGTACTTC. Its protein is CASPTGNEETQYF. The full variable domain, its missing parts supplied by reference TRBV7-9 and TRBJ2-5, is DTGVSQNPRHKITKRGQNVTFRCDPISEHNRLYWYRQTLGQGPEFLTYFQNEAQLEKSRLLSDRFSAERPKGSFSTLEIQRTEQGDSAMYLCASPTGNEETQYFGPGTRLLVL.

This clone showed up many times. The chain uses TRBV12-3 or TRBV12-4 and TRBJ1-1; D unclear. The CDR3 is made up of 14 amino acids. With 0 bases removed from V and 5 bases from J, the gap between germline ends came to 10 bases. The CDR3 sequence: CASSLAVGKTEAFF. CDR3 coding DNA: TGTGCCAGCAGTTTAGCTGTAGGGAAGACTGAAGCTTTCTTT.

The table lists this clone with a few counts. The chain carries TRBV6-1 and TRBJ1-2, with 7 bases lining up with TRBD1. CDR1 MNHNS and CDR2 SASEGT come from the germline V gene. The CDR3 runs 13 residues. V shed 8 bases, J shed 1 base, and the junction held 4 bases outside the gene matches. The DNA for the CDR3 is TGTGCCAGCCGACGGGACAGTAACTATGGCTACACCTTC. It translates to CASRRDSNYGYTF.

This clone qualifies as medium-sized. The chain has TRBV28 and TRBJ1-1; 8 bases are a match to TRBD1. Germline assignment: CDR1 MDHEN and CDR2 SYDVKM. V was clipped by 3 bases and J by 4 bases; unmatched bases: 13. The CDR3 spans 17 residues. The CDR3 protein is CASSFVQGAVTSTEAFF. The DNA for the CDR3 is TGTGCCAGCAGTTTCGTTCAGGGGGCGGTTACGAGCACTGAAGCTTTCTTT.

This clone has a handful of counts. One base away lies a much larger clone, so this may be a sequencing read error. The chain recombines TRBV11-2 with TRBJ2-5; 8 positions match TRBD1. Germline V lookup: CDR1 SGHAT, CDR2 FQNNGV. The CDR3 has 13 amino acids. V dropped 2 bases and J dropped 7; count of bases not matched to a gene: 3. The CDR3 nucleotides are TGTGCCAGCAGCTTATACAGGGGGTGGACCCAGTACTTC. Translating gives CASSLYRGWTQYF. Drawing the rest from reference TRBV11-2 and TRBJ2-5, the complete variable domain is EAGVAQSPRYKIIEKRQSVAFWCNPISGHATLYWYQQILGQGPKLLIQFQNNGVVDDSQLPKDRFSAERLKGVDSTLKIQPAKLEDSAVYLCASSLYRGWTQYFGPGTRLLVL.

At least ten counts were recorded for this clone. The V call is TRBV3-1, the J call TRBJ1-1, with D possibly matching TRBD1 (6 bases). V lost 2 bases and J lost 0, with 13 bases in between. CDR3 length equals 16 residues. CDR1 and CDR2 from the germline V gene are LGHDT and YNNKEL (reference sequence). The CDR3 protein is CASSQLDRHMNTEAFF. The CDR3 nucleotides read TGTGCCAGCAGCCAACTAGACAGGCACATGAACACTGAAGCTTTCTTT.

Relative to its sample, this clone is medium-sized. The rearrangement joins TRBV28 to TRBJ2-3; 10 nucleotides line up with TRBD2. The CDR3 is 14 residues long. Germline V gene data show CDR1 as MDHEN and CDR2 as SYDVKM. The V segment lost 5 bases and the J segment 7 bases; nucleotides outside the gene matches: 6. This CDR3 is CASSKREGLYTQYF. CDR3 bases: TGTGCCAGCAGTAAGCGGGAGGGCCTTTATACGCAGTATTTT.